This TCR beta chain is drawn from a study of blood T cells in healthy people across ages (dated by TCRdb to between 2015 and 2017). As for the study more broadly: In model experiments, roughly one uniquely barcoded TCR beta cDNA molecule per two T cells was captured by template switching. To track age-related changes in TCR beta repertoire diversity, the study relied on deep sequencing normalized with unique cDNA molecular identifiers. Four age groups were formed from the donors: young (average approximately 15 years), middle-aged (just under 40), aged (62) and long-lived (around 82). The study analyzed two additional independent replicas of 1 million unique cDNA reads from the same blood draw for two donors, one aged 18 to 29 and one aged 80 or older. Points the paper makes about the study in general: The CMV infection status of donors was not known, potentially confounding age-related changes in expanded clonotypes. Since profiling was done on bulk unsorted PBMCs, naive and antigen-experienced compartments could not be conclusively compared. There was a strong correlation between observed TCR beta diversity and the percentage of naive T cells measured by flow cytometry. As age increased, observed TCR beta diversity per million T cells dropped in a roughly linear way, and a significant reduction was already evident by age about 36. Total diversity estimates from one million sequenced T cells were considered lower bounds and underestimates. Compared with the aged group, the long-lived group had more naive CD4+ T cells, fewer expanded clones and increased TCR diversity, suggesting age selection.

Turning to this clonotype: Its antigen has not been determined. A read error is possible here, since a much larger clone lies one base away.

Inclusive of the bounding cysteine and phenylalanine, the CDR3 is 15 residues long. The only DNA kept is the CDR3, 45 bases in frame from the first base. From the germline V gene, CDR1 is SGHRS and CDR2 is YFSETQ. V and J are truncated by 4 bases and 5 bases respectively, leaving an intervening sequence of 19 bases. The library relied on 5' RACE. Sequencer: Illumina HiSeq 2500. A second PCR of about 6 to 11 cycles was performed with a sample-barcoded 5' primer and a J-beta primer mix. A unique molecular identifier was introduced onto each TCR beta cDNA molecule by a template-switch 5' adaptor carrying 12 random nucleotides. Each sample yielded at least 2.5 million CDR3-containing paired-end reads. All of the RNA was converted into first-strand cDNA using the Mint cDNA synthesis kit, with a TRBC-specific oligonucleotide serving as the primer. After uracil-DNA glycosylase treatment, a first 18-cycle PCR used universal primers M1SS and BC2_uni_R on all cDNA. In the source study's methods: Normalization of each sample was performed by random selection of 1 million high-quality reads, each carrying a distinct molecular identifier. Instead of being binned into consensus sequences, reads with shared molecular identifiers were discarded. MiTCR, run with a Q25 quality threshold and the strictest error-elimination algorithm, handled CDR3 identification, clonotype clustering and error correction. A nonparametric unseen species model using Euler transformation provided a lower-bound estimate of total TCR beta diversity. TCRdb cleaned the public reads at Q25 with fastp, built clones with MiXCR and kept in-frame beta chains. CDR3 protein duplicates are merged, each entry listing the most common genes and DNA. The V and J calls were determined by TCRdb, not by the authors. Across this sample there are around 780,000 distinct CDR3 sequences, with roughly 26% seen only once. Clones ranked in the top ten supply 3% of the sample.

Systemically healthy Caucasian individuals from Russia, 35 to 50 in total and aged roughly 6 to 100 years, were included as donors. Each donor gave ten milliliters of peripheral blood, collected into EDTA-treated Vacutainer tubes. PBMCs were isolated by Ficoll-Paque density-gradient centrifugation, with at least 6 million obtained per sample. Trizol reagent was used to extract total RNA from the PBMCs, yielding at least 6 micrograms per sample. For every donor, flow cytometry on a PBMC aliquot measured the percentage of naive CD45RAhigh/CD27high T cells. The same specimen was also included in a second study, on T cells of mothers and their children. As noted in the second study: Nine systemically healthy Caucasian individuals, comprising three mothers and their six children, were included as donors. cDNA synthesis used all of the extracted RNA, with roughly 1.5 ug of RNA in each 15 ul reaction. In the second PCR, the M1S primer added sample barcodes and 2-4 random nucleotides. Over 8.5 million TCR beta CDR3 reads were obtained for each mother, and approximately 3 million reads were obtained for each child. In both related and unrelated pairs, thymic selection shapes the output of TCR recombination in a similar way, with inherited differences having only a minor effect. Normalized repertoire overlap was always slightly but never significantly higher in related than unrelated mother-child pairs. No persistent microchimeric T cell clones were detected, at a sensitivity of around 97 clones per million clonotypes. Deep NGS was used in the study to compare the TCR beta repertoires of mothers and children and to look for features that separate related mother-child pairs from unrelated individuals. The mean age was 40 +/- 4 years for the mothers and around 10 +/- 4 years for the children. After adapter ligation was performed with NEBNext reagents, the libraries were sequenced on an Illumina HiSeq 2000 with 100+100 nt paired-end reads. To prevent cross-contamination, the mother and child libraries were prepared one month apart and sequenced in separate runs. For each donor, between roughly 500,000 and 2,300,000 distinct TCR beta clonotypes were identified. Naive TCR beta clonotypes were estimated from low-frequency clonotypes matched to each donor's FACS-determined naive share, without sorting.

Recombination linked TRBV5-1 to TRBJ2-7, with the D gene not confidently named. The source material was blood. The origin of this receptor is a boy aged 5-17 years in good health. The CDR3 region: CASSLLTDVGDEQYF. The base sequence is TGCGCCAGCAGCCTTTTAACGGACGTTGGGGACGAGCAGTACTTC. The full variable domain, with segments outside the CDR3 supplied by the reference TRBV5-1 and TRBJ2-7 proteins, appears as KAGVTQTPRYLIKTRGQQVTLSCSPISGHRSVSWYQQTPGQGLQFLFEYFSETQRNKGNFPGRFSGRQFSNSRSEMNVSTLELGDSALYLCASSLLTDVGDEQYFGPGTRLTVT.